The 5 T cell receptor beta chains presented below share a single source sample, sequenced in a study of T-cell reconstitution after alpha-beta-depleted transplantation in children. During its preparation, the TCRbeta library received unique molecular identifiers. Each CDR3 protein is one row after TCRdb ran MiXCR on the PCR reads. The sample has under 250,000 distinct CDR3 sequences; under 20% are singletons. The starting material was PBMCs, mostly from graft donor cells, obtained 360 days after TCRalphabeta/CD19-depleted stem cell transplant. Every receptor here comes from a male patient aged 2 to 9 who had a stem cell transplant for acute lymphoblastic leukemia, so the T cells may come from the graft donor.

The chain is built from TRBV5-1 and TRBJ2-2; TRBD1 aligns across 9 bases. Germline loops: CDR1 SGHRS, CDR2 YFSETQ. This CDR3 is built from 16 residues. V shed 2 bases, J shed 2 bases, and the junction held 4 bases outside the gene matches. In DNA form, the CDR3 reads TGCGCCAGCAGCTTAACAGGGGGCCCAAACACCGGGGAGCTGTTTTTT. Translation gives CASSLTGGPNTGELFF.

The chain combines TRBV19 with TRBJ2-7, with D possibly called TRBD1 or TRBD2 (6 bases each). Trimming stripped 3 bases from V and 1 base from J, with 13 bases between. Germline assignment: CDR1 LNHDA and CDR2 SQIVND (reference sequence). The CDR3 totals 15 residues. The CDR3: CASSIVQGRSYEQYF. The CDR3 bases are TGTGCCAGTAGTATTGTTCAGGGGAGGTCCTACGAGCAGTACTTC.

The chain is built from TRBV10-3 and TRBJ1-5; D perhaps matches TRBD1 (5 bases). Germline CDR1 and CDR2: ENHRY and SYGVKD. This CDR3 is built from 12 residues. V lost 6 bases, J lost 5 bases, and 8 bases lay in between. CDR3 region: CAISRGDQPQHF. CDR3 coding DNA: TGTGCCATCAGCCGGGGGGATCAGCCCCAGCATTTT.

The V gene is TRBV18, the J gene TRBJ2-1, with 8 bases aligning to TRBD1. The CDR3 has 13 amino acids. V shed 3 bases, J shed 5 bases, and the junction held 0 bases outside the gene matches. CDR1 and CDR2 from the germline V gene are KGHSH and LQKENI. The CDR3 here is CASSPDRDNEQFF. The CDR3, as DNA: TGTGCCAGCTCACCGGACAGGGACAATGAGCAGTTCTTC.

This chain connects TRBV6-2 or TRBV6-3 to TRBJ1-1, with a weak D call TRBD1 (5 bases). Germline V CDR1 and CDR2: MNHEY, SVGEGT. The CDR3 totals 13 residues. The V end lost 6 bases, the J end lost 3 bases, and 11 bases lay between the germline ends. This CDR3 reads CASRLLTDTEAFF. The CDR3, as DNA: TGTGCCAGCAGACTCCTGACAGACACTGAAGCTTTCTTT.